The entry below gives a single TCR beta chain sequence along with its context. Version v3.0 of the immunoSEQ assay ran at survey level. The data were produced by immunoSEQ multiplex PCR, yet TCRdb's version contains in-frame clones alone and is incomplete. The table shows around 28,000 clones, with approximately 91% occurring only once. The data originate from a study of long-term antiretroviral therapy in people with HIV. From germline, CDR1 is MNHNS and CDR2 SASEGT. V lost 2 bases, J lost 4 bases, and 9 bases lay in between. This CDR3 spans 14 amino acids. The chain combines TRBV6-1 with TRBJ2-1; no definite D call. This material consisted of unsorted PBMCs, taken 3.1 years after starting antiretroviral therapy. This TCR derives from a man aged 18 to 29 with HIV. The CDR3 loop reads CASSEFAYYNEQFF. The CDR3 coding sequence is TGTGCCAGCAGTGAATTCGCCTATTACAATGAGCAGTTCTTC.